This paragraph covers one TCR beta chain sequence. The source of the sample is a study of blood T cell repertoires in COVID-19. The CDR3 totals 15 residues. Per germline, CDR1 SGDLS and CDR2 YYNGEE. The V gene end was trimmed by 5 bases and the J gene end by 6 bases; junction bases not matched to a gene: 9. Only in-frame clones appear in the TCRdb table, and some are missing; sequencing was by immunoSEQ multiplex PCR. The top ten clones hold roughly 45% of a sample with tens of thousands of clones, roughly 88% of them seen once. The sequenced material came from peripheral blood. V gene TRBV9 combines with J gene TRBJ2-2; 8 positions match TRBD2. This clonotype originated in a human donor in a cohort sampled during active COVID-19. This chain's CDR3 is CASRGGLVQSGELFF. In nucleotides, the CDR3 is TGTGCCAGCAGGGGGGGACTAGTTCAGTCCGGGGAGCTGTTTTTT.